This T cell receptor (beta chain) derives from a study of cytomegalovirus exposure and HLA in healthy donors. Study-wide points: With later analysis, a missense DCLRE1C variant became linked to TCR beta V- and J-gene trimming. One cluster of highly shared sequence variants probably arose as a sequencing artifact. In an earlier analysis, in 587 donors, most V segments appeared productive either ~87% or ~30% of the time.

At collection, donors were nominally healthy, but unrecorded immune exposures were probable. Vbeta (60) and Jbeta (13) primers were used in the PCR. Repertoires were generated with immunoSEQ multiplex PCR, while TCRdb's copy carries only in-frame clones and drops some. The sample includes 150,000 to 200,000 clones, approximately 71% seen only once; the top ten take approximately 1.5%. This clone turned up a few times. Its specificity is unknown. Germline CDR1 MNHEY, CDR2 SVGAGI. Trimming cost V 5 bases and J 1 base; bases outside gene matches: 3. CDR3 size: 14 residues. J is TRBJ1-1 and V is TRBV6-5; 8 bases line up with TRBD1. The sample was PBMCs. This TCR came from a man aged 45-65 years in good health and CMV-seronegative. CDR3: CASSDRGRNTEAFF. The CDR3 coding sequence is TGTGCCAGCAGTGACAGGGGACGGAACACTGAAGCTTTCTTT.